The 22 T cell receptor beta chains presented below share a single source sample, sequenced in a study of identical twins. TCRdb processed the 5' RACE reads anew with MiXCR; each CDR3 protein has one entry. The table has 400,000 to 550,000 distinct CDR3 sequences, over 11% seen once. These same data were also listed under a study on yellow fever vaccine responses in identical twins.

Sequencing was carried out using CD4+ T cells sorted from blood. These receptors originate from a woman between 18 and 29 years old in good health.

This clonotype was recorded a few times. This chain connects TRBV6-1 to TRBJ2-1; unclear D gene. This CDR3 has 10 amino acids. Germline CDR1 and CDR2: MNHNS and SASEGT. Trimming removed 8 bases at V and 9 bases at J, with 8 bases between. CDR3 nucleotides: TGTGCCAGCGGATATGGTGAGCAGTTCTTC. Translated: CASGYGEQFF.

J is TRBJ2-5 and V is TRBV5-1; TRBD2 matches 7 bases. This CDR3 spans 15 amino acids. With V trimmed by 6 bases and J by 4 bases, 12 bases remained unmatched. The germline V gene encodes CDR1 SGHRS and CDR2 YFSETQ. The CDR3 DNA is TGCGCCAGCACCTCCGCCCCTGGGGGGGGAGAGACCCAGTACTTC. This codes for CASTSAPGGGETQYF.

This clonotype was seen a handful of times. The chain carries TRBV19 and TRBJ1-1; possibly TRBD1 for D (5 bases). CDR3 length: 13 residues. Germline CDR1 LNHDA, CDR2 SQIVND (reference sequence). Trimming took 0 bases from V and 6 from J, leaving 8 bases between them. DNA of the CDR3: TGTGCCAGTAGTATAGATTGGGGGGCTGAAGCTTTCTTT. It translates to CASSIDWGAEAFF.

This rearrangement joins TRBV4-2 to TRBJ2-7; 14 bases agree with TRBD2. Germline-derived CDR1 and CDR2 are LGHNA and YNFKEQ. There are 19 residues in the CDR3. With 4 bases clipped from V and 2 bases from J, the junction kept 13 bases outside the gene matches. CDR3 residues: CASSPPRGLAGVPPYEQYF. The CDR3 DNA follows: TGTGCCAGCAGCCCCCCCAGGGGACTAGCGGGGGTCCCCCCCTACGAGCAGTACTTC.

The CDR3 DNA sequence: TGTGCCAGCACCCTAATCACAGGGATCGGGAACCAGCCCCAGCATTTT. Translation gives CASTLITGIGNQPQHF. This chain connects TRBV12-3 or TRBV12-4 to TRBJ1-5; weak D call: TRBD1 (6 bases). The V end was cut by 7 bases, the J end by 7 bases, with 23 bases between. The CDR3 is 16 residues long.

This clonotype was found a few times. V and J are TRBV6-6 and TRBJ2-7; D might be TRBD1 (6 bases). Germline V CDR1 and CDR2: MNHNY, SVGAGI (reference sequence). V was shortened by 2 bases and J by 2 bases, with 7 bases between the two germline ends. CDR3 length: 13 residues. The CDR3, as DNA: TGTGCCAGCAGTTACAGGGACACCTACGAGCAGTACTTC. It translates to CASSYRDTYEQYF.

In this sample, this clonotype turned up a few times. V and J are TRBV20-1 and TRBJ2-5; TRBD1 matches 8 bases. Unmatched junction bases numbered 6, after V lost 0 bases and J lost 6 bases. The germline CDR1 and CDR2 sequences are DFQATT and SNEGSKA (reference sequence). The CDR3 contains 14 residues. The CDR3 spells CSARDTGGAKTQYF. DNA of the CDR3: TGCAGTGCTAGAGATACAGGGGGTGCTAAGACCCAGTACTTC.

In this sample, this clonotype turned up a few times. The chain uses TRBV5-6 and TRBJ2-5, with D maybe TRBD2 (6 bases). The length of the CDR3 is 13 residues. Deletions cut 4 bases from V and 5 bases from J, with 12 bases between. CDR1 and CDR2 from the germline V gene are SGHDT and YYEEEE. In DNA, the CDR3 is TGTGCCAGCAGCCGGGGACTCTGGGAGACCCAGTACTTC. This encodes CASSRGLWETQYF.

The chain joins TRBV12-3 or TRBV12-4 to TRBJ2-5, with D perhaps TRBD1 (7 bases). The CDR3 is made up of 15 amino acids. V lost 6 bases, J lost 3 bases, and 17 bases lay in between. The CDR3 nucleotides read TGTGCCAGCAGCCGACAGGGAGGTCGGGAAGAGACCCAGTACTTC. Protein: CASSRQGGREETQYF.

This clonotype has a handful of counts. The chain combines TRBV18 with TRBJ2-7; D is perhaps TRBD2 (5 bases). Trimming cost V 0 bases and J 0 bases, with 15 bases left between them. Germline-derived CDR1 and CDR2 are KGHSH and LQKENI. This CDR3 has 17 residues. As DNA, the CDR3 is TGTGCCAGCTCACCACCATCTGCCTTAGGAGGCTCCTACGAGCAGTACTTC. Its protein product is CASSPPSALGGSYEQYF.

This clonotype was recorded a few times. J is TRBJ2-3 and V is TRBV7-8, with 9 bases fitting TRBD1. The germline gives CDR1 SGHVS, CDR2 FQNEAQ. The CDR3 sequence is 15 residues long. The V segment lost 6 bases and the J segment 6 bases; nucleotides outside the gene matches: 10. The DNA for the CDR3 is TGTGCCAGCAGGCCTAACAGGGGGCAGGGGGATACGCAGTATTTT. This sequence encodes CASRPNRGQGDTQYF.

This clonotype was observed a handful of times. This sequence joins TRBV7-9 and TRBJ2-5; weak D call: TRBD1 (8 bases). V dropped 5 bases and J dropped 4 bases, with 14 bases sitting between them. Looked up from germline, CDR1 is SEHNR and CDR2 is FQNEAQ (reference sequence). CDR3 length equals 14 residues. Here the CDR3 reads CASSLQGEGETQYF. The CDR3, as DNA: TGTGCCAGCAGCCTACAGGGGGAGGGAGAGACCCAGTACTTC.

This clonotype has only a few counts. The rearrangement joins TRBV7-9 to TRBJ1-1; D ambiguous. The V gene's germline CDR1 is SEHNR and CDR2 FQNEAQ (reference sequence). The CDR3 consists of 13 residues. The V end was cut by 8 bases, the J end by 2 bases, with 12 bases between. The CDR3 loop reads CASDEEVNTEAFF. DNA of the CDR3: TGTGCCAGCGACGAGGAGGTTAACACTGAAGCTTTCTTT.

This clonotype was seen more than once but under ten times. The V gene is TRBV6-5, the J gene TRBJ2-5, with 7 bases lining up with TRBD1. The V gene end was trimmed by 4 bases and the J gene end by 4 bases; junction bases not matched to a gene: 9. Looked up from germline, CDR1 is MNHEY and CDR2 is SVGAGI. This CDR3 has 15 residues. CDR3 region: CASSSPMTGPETQYF. For the CDR3, the DNA is TGTGCCAGCAGTTCCCCAATGACAGGGCCAGAGACCCAGTACTTC.

The sample holds a few counts of this clonotype. The chain combines TRBV7-9 with TRBJ1-5; D ambiguous. CDR3 size: 13 residues. The V and J ends lost 1 base and 8 bases respectively, with 9 bases between them. Germline V gene data show CDR1 as SEHNR and CDR2 as FQNEAQ (reference sequence). CDR3 sequence (DNA): TGTGCCAGCAGCTTAGGTCAGCGGGAGCCCCAGCATTTT. This codes for CASSLGQREPQHF.

This clonotype was observed a handful of times. The J gene is TRBJ2-7, the V gene TRBV7-6; 10 nucleotides agree with TRBD1. In germline, CDR1 is SGHVS, CDR2 FNYEAQ. The CDR3 extends over 15 amino acids. V was clipped by 5 bases and J by 7 bases; unmatched bases: 11. Here the CDR3 DNA reads TGTGCCAGCAGCCCAAGCGGGACAGGGGCGGGGGAGCAGTACTTC. Its translation is CASSPSGTGAGEQYF.

The CDR3 loop is CASSLVREGLRETQYF. DNA for the CDR3: TGTGCCAGCAGCTTAGTTCGGGAGGGCCTACGGGAGACCCAGTACTTC. The chain uses TRBV7-2 and TRBJ2-5; the match to TRBD2 covers 8 bases. Germline loops: CDR1 SGHTA, CDR2 FQGNSA. V lost 1 base to trimming and J lost 5 bases; unmatched junction nucleotides: 9. This CDR3 has 16 amino acids.

This clonotype was found a few times. The chain employs TRBV7-9 and TRBJ1-1; a weak D match, TRBD1 (5 bases). Trimming pared 5 bases from V and 1 base from J, leaving 11 bases between. From germline, CDR1 is SEHNR and CDR2 FQNEAQ (reference sequence). The CDR3 covers 14 residues. CDR3 region: CASSRPGPNTEAFF. DNA of the CDR3: TGTGCCAGCAGCCGTCCGGGGCCGAACACTGAAGCTTTCTTT.

This clonotype has a handful of counts. V gene TRBV3-1 combines with J gene TRBJ1-3; a weak D match, TRBD1 (6 bases). V lost 5 bases and J lost 0, with 11 bases in between. The CDR3 has 15 residues. Germline lookup yields CDR1 LGHDT and CDR2 YNNKEL (reference sequence). DNA of the CDR3: TGTGCCAGCAGCTTCGACAGGAGCTCTGGAAACACCATATATTTT. Its protein product is CASSFDRSSGNTIYF. Combining the CDR3 with reference TRBV3-1 and TRBJ1-3 gives the whole variable domain DTAVSQTPKYLVTQMGNDKSIKCEQNLGHDTMYWYKQDSKKFLKIMFSYNNKELIINETVPNRFSPKSPDKAHLNLHINSLELGDSAVYFCASSFDRSSGNTIYFGEGSWLTVV.

V and J are TRBV7-2 and TRBJ2-2; D may be TRBD2 (7 bases). Looked up from germline, CDR1 is SGHTA and CDR2 is FQGNSA. This CDR3 comprises 15 residues. The V end was cut by 2 bases, the J end by 5 bases, with 12 bases between. The CDR3 sequence is CASSLMGGGTGELFF. As DNA, the CDR3 is TGTGCCAGCAGCTTAATGGGAGGGGGGACCGGGGAGCTGTTTTTT.

The V call is TRBV28, the J call TRBJ1-1; D is possibly TRBD1 (6 bases). The germline gives CDR1 MDHEN, CDR2 SYDVKM. V was clipped by 5 bases and J by 7 bases, with 20 bases between them. The CDR3 spans 15 residues. The CDR3 DNA follows: TGTGCCAGCAGTCTGTGGACAGCCGGACGGGTTGAAGCTTTCTTT. It translates to CASSLWTAGRVEAFF.

The J gene is TRBJ2-3, the V gene TRBV3-1; TRBD2 aligns across 12 bases. The V segment lost 6 bases and the J segment 2 bases; nucleotides outside the gene matches: 6. Germline V gene sequence: CDR1 LGHDT, CDR2 YNNKEL (reference sequence). The CDR3 is 16 amino acids. The CDR3 nucleotides read TGTGCCAGCAGACACGGACTAGCGGGGTCCACAGATACGCAGTATTTT. Protein sequence: CASRHGLAGSTDTQYF.